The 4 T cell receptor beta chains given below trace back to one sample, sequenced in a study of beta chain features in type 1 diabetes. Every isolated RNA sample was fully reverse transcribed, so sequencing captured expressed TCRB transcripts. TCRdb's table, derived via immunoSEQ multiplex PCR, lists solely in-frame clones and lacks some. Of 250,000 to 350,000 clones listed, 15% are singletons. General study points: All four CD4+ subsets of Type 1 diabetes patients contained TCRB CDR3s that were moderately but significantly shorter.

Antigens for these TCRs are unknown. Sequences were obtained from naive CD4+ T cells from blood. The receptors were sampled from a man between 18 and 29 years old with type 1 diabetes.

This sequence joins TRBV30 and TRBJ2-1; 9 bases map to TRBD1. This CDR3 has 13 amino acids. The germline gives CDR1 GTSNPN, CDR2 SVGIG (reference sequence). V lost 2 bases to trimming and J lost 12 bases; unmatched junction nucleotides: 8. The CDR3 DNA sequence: TGTGCCTGGAGTCGTCCCGGGACAGGGTTGCAGTTCTTC. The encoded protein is CAWSRPGTGLQFF.

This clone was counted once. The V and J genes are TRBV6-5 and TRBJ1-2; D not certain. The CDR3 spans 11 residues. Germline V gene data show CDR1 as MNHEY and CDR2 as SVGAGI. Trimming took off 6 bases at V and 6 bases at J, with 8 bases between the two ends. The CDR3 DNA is TGTGCCAGCAGATTCGAGCATGGCTACACCTTC. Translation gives CASRFEHGYTF.

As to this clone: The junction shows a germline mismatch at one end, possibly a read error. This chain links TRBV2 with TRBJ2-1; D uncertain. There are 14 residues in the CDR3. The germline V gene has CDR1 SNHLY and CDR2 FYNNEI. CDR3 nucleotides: TGTGCCGGCAGTGGCCCGGGTTTCTACAATGAGCAGTTCTTC. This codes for CAGSGPGFYNEQFF.

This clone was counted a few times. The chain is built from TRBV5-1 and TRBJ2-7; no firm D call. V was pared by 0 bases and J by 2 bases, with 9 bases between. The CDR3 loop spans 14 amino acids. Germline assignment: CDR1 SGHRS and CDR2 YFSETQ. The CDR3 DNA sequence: TGCGCCAGCAGCTTGGCCCAAGCCCCCTACGAGCAGTACTTC. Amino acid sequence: CASSLAQAPYEQYF.